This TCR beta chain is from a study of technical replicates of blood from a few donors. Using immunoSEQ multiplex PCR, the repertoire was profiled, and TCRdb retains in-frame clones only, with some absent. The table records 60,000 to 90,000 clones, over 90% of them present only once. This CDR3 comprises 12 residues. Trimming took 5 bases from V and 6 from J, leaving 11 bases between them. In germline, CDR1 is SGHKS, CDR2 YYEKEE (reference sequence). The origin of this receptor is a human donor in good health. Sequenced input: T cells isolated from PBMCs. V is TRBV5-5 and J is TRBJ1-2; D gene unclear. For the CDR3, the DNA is TGTGCCAGCAGTTTAAGGGAGGATGGCTACACCTTC. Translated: CASSLREDGYTF.